This passage covers 9 T cell receptor beta chains from one sample sequenced in a study of cytomegalovirus exposure and HLA in healthy donors. 13 Jbeta primers and 60 Vbeta primers were used for the PCR. Clones were sequenced by immunoSEQ multiplex PCR, and TCRdb holds only the in-frame ones, with some missing. This table holds 100,000 to 150,000 clones, more than 60% found once. Sample: PBMCs. These receptors all stem from a young man in good health and CMV-seronegative.

Only one count was recorded for this clone. The gene calls are TRBV7-3 and TRBJ2-1; D is ambiguous. From germline, CDR1 is SGHTA and CDR2 FQGTGA. CDR3 length: 12 amino acids. Trimming took 4 bases from V and 3 from J, leaving 4 bases between them. This chain's CDR3 is CASSSVYNEQFF. The CDR3 nucleotides read TGTGCCAGCAGCTCGGTCTACAATGAGCAGTTCTTC. Complete variable domain (other parts from reference TRBV7-3 and TRBJ2-1): GAGVSQTPSNKVTEKGKYVELRCDPISGHTALYWYRQSLGQGPEFLIYFQGTGAADDSGLPNDRFFAVRPEGSVSTLKIQRTERGDSAVYLCASSSVYNEQFFGPGTRLTVL.

This clone was detected only a few times. The rearrangement joins TRBV5-1 to TRBJ1-1; D remains ambiguous. Germline lookup yields CDR1 SGHRS and CDR2 YFSETQ. Trimming removed 5 bases at V and 6 bases at J, with 14 bases between. The CDR3 is 13 residues long. CDR3 sequence: CASSMAGLAEAFF. DNA of the CDR3: TGCGCCAGCAGTATGGCGGGGTTGGCTGAAGCTTTCTTT.

V and J are TRBV27 and TRBJ2-2, with unresolved D. The V end lost 4 bases, the J end lost 7 bases, and 7 bases lay between the germline ends. This CDR3 has 12 residues. CDR1 is MNHEY, CDR2 SMNVEV, per germline (reference sequence). CDR3 residues: CASSYPYGELFF. For the CDR3, the DNA is TGTGCCAGCAGTTATCCGTACGGGGAGCTGTTTTTT.

In this sample, this clone turned up a few times. This chain links TRBV9 with TRBJ2-3, with 12 bases that match TRBD2. Germline V gene data show CDR1 as SGDLS and CDR2 as YYNGEE. The CDR3 sequence is 16 residues long. With 3 bases clipped from V and 4 bases from J, the junction kept 6 bases outside the gene matches. Written as DNA, the CDR3 is TGTGCCAGCAGCGCTCTAGCGGGGGGGATCGCAGATACGCAGTATTTT. Translated, it gives CASSALAGGIADTQYF.

This sequence joins TRBV18 and TRBJ1-2; D might be TRBD1 (6 bases). The CDR3 totals 15 residues. CDR1 KGHSH and CDR2 LQKENI come from the germline V gene. V was trimmed by 0 bases and J by 8 bases, leaving 16 bases between them. The CDR3, as DNA: TGTGCCAGCTCACCACCTCATTCCCCCACAGGGGGCTACACCTTC. Encoded protein: CASSPPHSPTGGYTF.

The chain recombines TRBV6-5 with TRBJ2-7; 7 bases are shared with TRBD1. CDR1 MNHEY and CDR2 SVGAGI come from the germline V gene. J was trimmed by 2 bases and V by 6 bases; bases with no gene match: 7. The CDR3 sequence is 14 residues long. The CDR3 region has the DNA TGTGCCAGCAGCCCCGGACAGGTACCCTACGAGCAGTACTTC. Residues: CASSPGQVPYEQYF.

In its sample, this clone was seen a few times. J is TRBJ1-2 and V is TRBV18; a possible D gene is TRBD1 (6 bases). The CDR3 extends over 15 amino acids. Germline CDR1 is KGHSH and CDR2 is LQKENI. V was clipped by 6 bases and J by 4 bases, with 18 bases between them. DNA for the CDR3: TGTGCCAGCTCCCCGGACAGAGTGTCGGGCTATGGCTACACCTTC. Its translation is CASSPDRVSGYGYTF.

This clone was seen more than once but under ten times. Here the CDR3 DNA reads TGTGCCAGCTCTTGGGACAGAGGCGGCAATCAGCCCCAGCATTTT. Translating gives CASSWDRGGNQPQHF. The genes are TRBV18 and TRBJ1-5; TRBD1 matches 7 bases. V gave up 6 bases and J gave up 2 bases; unmatched junction bases: 7. This CDR3 region has 15 residues. Germline loops: CDR1 KGHSH, CDR2 LQKENI.

V and J are TRBV30 and TRBJ1-3, with D unresolved. This CDR3 comprises 13 residues. V lost 7 bases to trimming and J lost 4 bases, with 14 bases between them. Germline lookup yields CDR1 GTSNPN and CDR2 SVGIG (reference sequence). Here the CDR3 reads CALVAGAGNTIYF. The CDR3, as DNA: TGTGCCTTGGTAGCGGGAGCGGGAAACACCATATATTTT.